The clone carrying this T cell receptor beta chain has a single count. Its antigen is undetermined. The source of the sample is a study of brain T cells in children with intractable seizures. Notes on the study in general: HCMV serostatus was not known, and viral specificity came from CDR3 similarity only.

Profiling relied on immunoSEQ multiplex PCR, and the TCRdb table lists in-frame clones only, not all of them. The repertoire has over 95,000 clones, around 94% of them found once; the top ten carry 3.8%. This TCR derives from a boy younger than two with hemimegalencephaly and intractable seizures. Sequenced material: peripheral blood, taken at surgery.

This CDR3 reads CASSLGSGAGTYEQYF. The DNA for the CDR3 is TGTGCCAGCAGCTTAGGGTCGGGGGCAGGCACCTACGAGCAGTACTTC. This chain links TRBV11-3 with TRBJ2-7; D may be TRBD1 or TRBD2 (6 bases each). Germline CDR1 is SGHNT and CDR2 is YENEEA. This CDR3 has 16 residues. V was clipped by 1 base and J by 2 bases, with 15 bases between them.